The 4 T cell receptor beta chains given below trace back to one sample, sequenced in a study of chemoradiotherapy in HPV16-positive cancers. Sequencing used immunoSEQ multiplex PCR; TCRdb keeps in-frame clones, though not all of them. The table includes about 7,900 clones, about 79% detected once. The sample was collected from a patient who underwent chemoradiotherapy. The receptors originated from a human donor with HPV-associated anogenital cancer.

This clone has a single count. The chain joins TRBV7-3 to TRBJ2-3; 10 positions agree with TRBD2. The CDR3 loop spans 16 amino acids. J gave up 3 bases and V 5 bases, and 8 bases lay outside the gene matches. Per germline, CDR1 SGHTA and CDR2 FQGTGA. This CDR3 is CASSTGLARETDTQYF. Written as DNA, the CDR3 is TGTGCCAGCAGCACGGGACTAGCGAGGGAAACAGATACGCAGTATTTT.

The genes are TRBV25-1 and TRBJ1-6; 9 bases fit TRBD1. This CDR3 region has 14 residues. The V segment lost 5 bases and the J segment 10 bases; nucleotides outside the gene matches: 6. Germline values: CDR1 MGHDK, CDR2 SYGVNS. The CDR3 loop is CASSPSTGGSPLHF. In DNA, the CDR3 is TGTGCCAGCAGTCCGTCGACAGGGGGATCACCCCTCCACTTT.

This chain uses TRBV10-3 with TRBJ2-3, with 7 bases lining up with TRBD2. The CDR3 extends over 14 amino acids. V dropped 10 bases and J dropped 6; count of bases not matched to a gene: 13. Germline CDR1 ENHRY, CDR2 SYGVKD. The CDR3, as DNA: TGTGCCACCGGGGTAAGCGGGGTGTCGGATACGCAGTATTTT. Translation gives CATGVSGVSDTQYF.

The chain employs TRBV6-6 and TRBJ2-7; perhaps TRBD2 as D (6 bases). Germline assignment: CDR1 MNHNY and CDR2 SVGAGI (reference sequence). With 7 bases removed from V and 2 bases from J, the gap between germline ends came to 21 bases. The CDR3 has 16 amino acids. The CDR3 sequence: CASTWRAGRHPYEQYF. As DNA, the CDR3 is TGTGCCAGCACCTGGAGGGCAGGACGACATCCCTACGAGCAGTACTTC.